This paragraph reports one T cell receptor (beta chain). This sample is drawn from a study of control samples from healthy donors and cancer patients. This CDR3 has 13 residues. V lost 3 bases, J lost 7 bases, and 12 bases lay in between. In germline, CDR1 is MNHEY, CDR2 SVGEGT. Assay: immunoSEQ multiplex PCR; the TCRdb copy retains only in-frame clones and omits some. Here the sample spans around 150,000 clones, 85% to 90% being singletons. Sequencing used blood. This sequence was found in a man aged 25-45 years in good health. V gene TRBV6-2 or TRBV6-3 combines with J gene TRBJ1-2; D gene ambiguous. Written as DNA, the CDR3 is TGTGCCAGCAGTTATAAACCGGCGGGTGGCTACACCTTC. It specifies CASSYKPAGGYTF.